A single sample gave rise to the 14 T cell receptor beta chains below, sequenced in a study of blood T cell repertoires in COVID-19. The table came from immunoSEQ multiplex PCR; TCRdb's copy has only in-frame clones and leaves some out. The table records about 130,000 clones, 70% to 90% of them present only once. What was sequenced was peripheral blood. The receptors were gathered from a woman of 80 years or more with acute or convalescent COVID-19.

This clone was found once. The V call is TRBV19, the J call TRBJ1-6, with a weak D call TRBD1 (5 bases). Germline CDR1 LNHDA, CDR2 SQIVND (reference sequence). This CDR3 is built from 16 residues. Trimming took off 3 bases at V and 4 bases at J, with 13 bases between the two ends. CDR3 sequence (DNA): TGTGCCAGTAGTATGTACCAGGGACTTTATAATTCACCCCTCCACTTT. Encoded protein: CASSMYQGLYNSPLHF.

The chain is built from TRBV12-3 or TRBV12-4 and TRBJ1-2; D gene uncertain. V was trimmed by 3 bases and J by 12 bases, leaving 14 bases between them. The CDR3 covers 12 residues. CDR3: CASSFAVLPHTF. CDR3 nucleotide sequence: TGTGCCAGCAGTTTTGCGGTCCTCCCCCACACCTTC.

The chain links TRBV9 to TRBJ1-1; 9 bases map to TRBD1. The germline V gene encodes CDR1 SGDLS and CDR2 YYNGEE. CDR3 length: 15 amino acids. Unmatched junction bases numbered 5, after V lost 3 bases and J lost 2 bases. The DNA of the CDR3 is TGTGCCAGCAGCGCGACAGGGGGTCTTAACACTGAAGCTTTCTTT. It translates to CASSATGGLNTEAFF. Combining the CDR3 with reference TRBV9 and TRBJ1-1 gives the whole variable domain DSGVTQTPKHLITATGQRVTLRCSPRSGDLSVYWYQQSLDQGLQFLIQYYNGEERAKGNILERFSAQQFPDLHSELNLSSLELGDSALYFCASSATGGLNTEAFFGQGTRLTVV.

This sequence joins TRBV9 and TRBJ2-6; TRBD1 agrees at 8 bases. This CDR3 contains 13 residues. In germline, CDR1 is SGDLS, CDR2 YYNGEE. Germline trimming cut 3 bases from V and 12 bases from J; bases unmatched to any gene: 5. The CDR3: CASSAQGAAVLTF. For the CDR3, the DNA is TGTGCCAGCAGCGCCCAGGGGGCGGCCGTCCTGACTTTC. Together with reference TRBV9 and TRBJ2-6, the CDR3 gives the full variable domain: DSGVTQTPKHLITATGQRVTLRCSPRSGDLSVYWYQQSLDQGLQFLIQYYNGEERAKGNILERFSAQQFPDLHSELNLSSLELGDSALYFCASSAQGAAVLTFGAGSRLTVL.

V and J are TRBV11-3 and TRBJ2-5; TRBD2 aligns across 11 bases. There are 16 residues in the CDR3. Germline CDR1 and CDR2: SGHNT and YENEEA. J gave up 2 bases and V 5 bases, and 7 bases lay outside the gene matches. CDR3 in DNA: TGTGCCAGCAGCCCTATAGCGGGAGGGCGGCAAGAGACCCAGTACTTC. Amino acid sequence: CASSPIAGGRQETQYF.

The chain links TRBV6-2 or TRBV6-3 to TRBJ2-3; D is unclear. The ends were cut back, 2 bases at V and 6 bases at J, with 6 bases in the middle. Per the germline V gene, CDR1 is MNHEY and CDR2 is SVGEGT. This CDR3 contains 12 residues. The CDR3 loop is CASSYPPDTQYF. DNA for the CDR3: TGTGCCAGCAGTTACCCCCCGGATACGCAGTATTTT.

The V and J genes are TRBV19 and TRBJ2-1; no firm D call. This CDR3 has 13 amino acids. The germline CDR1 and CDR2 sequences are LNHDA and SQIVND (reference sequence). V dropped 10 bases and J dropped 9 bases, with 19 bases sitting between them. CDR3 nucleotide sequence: TGTGCCATAAGCCGGGTAGTCGGTAGTGAGCAGTTCTTC. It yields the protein CAISRVVGSEQFF.

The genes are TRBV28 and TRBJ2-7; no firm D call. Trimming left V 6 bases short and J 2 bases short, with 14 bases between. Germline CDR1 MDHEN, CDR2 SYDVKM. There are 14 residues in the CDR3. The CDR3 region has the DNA TGTGCCAGCAGACCGACTCGACCCACCTACGAGCAGTACTTC. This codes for CASRPTRPTYEQYF.

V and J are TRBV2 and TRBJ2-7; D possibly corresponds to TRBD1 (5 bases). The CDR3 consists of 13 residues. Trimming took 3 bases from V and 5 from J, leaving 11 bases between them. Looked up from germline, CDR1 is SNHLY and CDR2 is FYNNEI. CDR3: CASSDQGAHEQYF. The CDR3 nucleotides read TGTGCCAGCAGTGACCAGGGCGCCCACGAGCAGTACTTC.

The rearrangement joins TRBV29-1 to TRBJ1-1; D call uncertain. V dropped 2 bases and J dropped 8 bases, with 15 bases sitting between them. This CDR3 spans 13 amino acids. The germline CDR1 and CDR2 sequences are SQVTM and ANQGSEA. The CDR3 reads CSVERRGALEAFF. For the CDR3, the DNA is TGCAGCGTTGAACGTCGAGGCGCCCTGGAAGCTTTCTTT. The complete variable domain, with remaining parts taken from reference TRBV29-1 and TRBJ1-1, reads SAVISQKPSRDICQRGTSLTIQCQVDSQVTMMFWYRQQPGQSLTLIATANQGSEATYESGFVIDKFPISRPNLTFSTLTVSNMSPEDSSIYLCSVERRGALEAFFGQGTRLTVV.

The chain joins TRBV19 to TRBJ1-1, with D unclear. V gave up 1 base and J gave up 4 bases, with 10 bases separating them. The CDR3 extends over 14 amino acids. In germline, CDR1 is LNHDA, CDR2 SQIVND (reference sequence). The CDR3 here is CASSIGSLGTEAFF. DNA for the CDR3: TGTGCCAGTAGTATAGGGAGTCTTGGCACTGAAGCTTTCTTT.

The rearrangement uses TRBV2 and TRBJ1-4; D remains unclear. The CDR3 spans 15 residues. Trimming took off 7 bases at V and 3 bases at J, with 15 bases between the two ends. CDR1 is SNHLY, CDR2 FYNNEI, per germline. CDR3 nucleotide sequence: TGTGCCAGCACCGAACGGGAAAGGGCTAATGAAAAACTGTTTTTT. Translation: CASTERERANEKLFF.

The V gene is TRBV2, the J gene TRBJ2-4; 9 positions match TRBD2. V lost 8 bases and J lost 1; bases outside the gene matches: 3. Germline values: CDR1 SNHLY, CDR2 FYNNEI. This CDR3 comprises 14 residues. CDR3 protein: CASSREGAKNIQYF. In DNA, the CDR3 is TGTGCCAGCTCGCGGGAGGGGGCCAAAAACATTCAGTACTTC.

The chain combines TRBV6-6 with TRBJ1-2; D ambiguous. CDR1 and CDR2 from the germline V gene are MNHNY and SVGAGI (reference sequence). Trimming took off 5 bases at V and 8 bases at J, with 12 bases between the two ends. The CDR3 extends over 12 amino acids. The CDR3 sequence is CASSGTRAGYTF. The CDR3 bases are TGTGCCAGCAGTGGCACGAGGGCGGGCTACACCTTC.